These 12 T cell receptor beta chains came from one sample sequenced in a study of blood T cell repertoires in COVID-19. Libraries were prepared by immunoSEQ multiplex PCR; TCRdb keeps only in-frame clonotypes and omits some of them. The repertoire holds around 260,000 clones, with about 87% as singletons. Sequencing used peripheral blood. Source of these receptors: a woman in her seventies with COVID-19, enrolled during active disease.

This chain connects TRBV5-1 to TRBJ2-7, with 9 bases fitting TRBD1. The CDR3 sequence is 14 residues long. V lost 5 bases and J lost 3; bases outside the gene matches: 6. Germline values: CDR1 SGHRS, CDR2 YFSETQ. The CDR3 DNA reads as TGCGCCAGCAGACCGGGACAGGGCTACTACGAGCAGTACTTC. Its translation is CASRPGQGYYEQYF.

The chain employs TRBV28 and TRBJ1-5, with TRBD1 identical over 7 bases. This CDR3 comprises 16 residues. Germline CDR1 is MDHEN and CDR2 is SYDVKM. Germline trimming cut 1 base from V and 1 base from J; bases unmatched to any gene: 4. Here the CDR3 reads CASSLSGQTSNQPQHF. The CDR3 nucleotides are TGTGCCAGCAGTTTATCGGGACAGACCAGCAATCAGCCCCAGCATTTT.

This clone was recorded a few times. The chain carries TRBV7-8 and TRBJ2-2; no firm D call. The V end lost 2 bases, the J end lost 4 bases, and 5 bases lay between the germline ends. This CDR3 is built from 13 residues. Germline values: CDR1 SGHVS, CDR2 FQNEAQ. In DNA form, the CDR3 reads TGTGCCAGCAGCTTACAGGTCACCGGGGAGCTGTTTTTT. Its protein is CASSLQVTGELFF.

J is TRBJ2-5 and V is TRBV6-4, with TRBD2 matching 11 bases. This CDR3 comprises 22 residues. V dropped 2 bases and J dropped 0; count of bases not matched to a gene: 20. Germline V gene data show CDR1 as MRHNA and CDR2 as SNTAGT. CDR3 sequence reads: CASSDASPLPGLADRYQETQYF. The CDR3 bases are TGTGCCAGCAGTGACGCCAGCCCCTTACCGGGACTAGCGGACCGGTACCAAGAGACCCAGTACTTC.

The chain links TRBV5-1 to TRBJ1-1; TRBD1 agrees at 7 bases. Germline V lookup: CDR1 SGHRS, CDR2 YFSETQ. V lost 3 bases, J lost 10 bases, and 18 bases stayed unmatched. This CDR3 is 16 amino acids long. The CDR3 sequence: CASSSETAETGRIAFF. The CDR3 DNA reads TGCGCCAGCAGCTCCGAGACCGCTGAGACAGGGAGAATAGCTTTCTTT.

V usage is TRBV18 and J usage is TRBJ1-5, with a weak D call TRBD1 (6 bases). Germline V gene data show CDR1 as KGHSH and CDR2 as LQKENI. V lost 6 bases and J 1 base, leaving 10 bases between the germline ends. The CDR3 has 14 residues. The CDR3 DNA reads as TGTGCCAGCTCGCGAGGGACAAGCAATCAGCCCCAGCATTTT. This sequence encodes CASSRGTSNQPQHF.

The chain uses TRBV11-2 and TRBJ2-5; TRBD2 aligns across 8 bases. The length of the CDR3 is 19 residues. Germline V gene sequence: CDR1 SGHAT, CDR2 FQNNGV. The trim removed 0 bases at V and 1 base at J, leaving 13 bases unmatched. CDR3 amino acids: CASSLERSPAGGTQETQYF. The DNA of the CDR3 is TGTGCCAGCAGCTTAGAGCGTTCCCCCGCGGGAGGCACCCAAGAGACCCAGTACTTC.

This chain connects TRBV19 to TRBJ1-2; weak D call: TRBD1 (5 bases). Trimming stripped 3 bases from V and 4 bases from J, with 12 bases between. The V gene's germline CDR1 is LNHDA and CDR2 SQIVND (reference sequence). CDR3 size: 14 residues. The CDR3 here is CASSMQGILYGYTF. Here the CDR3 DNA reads TGTGCCAGTAGTATGCAGGGCATACTCTATGGCTACACCTTC.

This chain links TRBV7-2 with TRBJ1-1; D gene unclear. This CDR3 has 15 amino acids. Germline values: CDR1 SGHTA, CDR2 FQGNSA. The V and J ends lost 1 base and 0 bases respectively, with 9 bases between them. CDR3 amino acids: CASSLGWAMNTEAFF. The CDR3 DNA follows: TGTGCCAGCAGCTTAGGGTGGGCAATGAACACTGAAGCTTTCTTT.

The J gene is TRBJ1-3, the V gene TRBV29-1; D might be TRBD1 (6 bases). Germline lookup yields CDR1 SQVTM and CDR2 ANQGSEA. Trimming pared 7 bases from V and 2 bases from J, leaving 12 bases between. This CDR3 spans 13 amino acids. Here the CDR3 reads CSAQGTTGNTIYF. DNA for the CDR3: TGCAGCGCACAGGGAACAACTGGAAACACCATATATTTT.

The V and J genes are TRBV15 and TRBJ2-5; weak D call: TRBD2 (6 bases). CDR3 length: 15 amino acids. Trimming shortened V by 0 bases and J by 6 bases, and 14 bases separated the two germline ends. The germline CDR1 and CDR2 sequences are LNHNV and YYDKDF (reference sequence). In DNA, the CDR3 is TGTGCCACCAGCAGAGATCGGGAGACCGGGAAGACCCAGTACTTC. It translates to CATSRDRETGKTQYF.

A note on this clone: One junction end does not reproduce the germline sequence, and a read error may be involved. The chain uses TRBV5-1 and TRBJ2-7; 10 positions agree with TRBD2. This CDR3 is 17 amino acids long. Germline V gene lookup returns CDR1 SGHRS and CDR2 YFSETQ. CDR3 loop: CASSLPSSSGSSDEQYF. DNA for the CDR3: TGCGCCAGCAGCCTACCCTCATCTAGCGGGAGCTCCGACGAGCAGTACTTC.